Sequencing of this T cell receptor (beta chain) was carried out in a study of blood T cell repertoires in COVID-19. Method: immunoSEQ multiplex PCR; TCRdb's copy keeps in-frame clones and lacks some. The sample records fewer than 250,000 clones, about 85% being singletons. Donors were grouped by their self-reported clinical history. The CDR3 spans 15 residues. V lost 1 base to trimming and J lost 4 bases, with 13 bases between them. Germline CDR1 SEHNR, CDR2 FQNEAQ (reference sequence). Sequenced input: PBMCs or T cells enriched from blood (not recorded which). The chain links TRBV7-9 to TRBJ1-1; D uncertain. This sequence originates from a man under 40 who had recovered from COVID-19. Here the CDR3 DNA reads TGTGCCAGCAGCTTAGTCTCTCCTATTGGCACTGAAGCTTTCTTT. Translation: CASSLVSPIGTEAFF. Drawing the rest from reference TRBV7-9 and TRBJ1-1, the complete variable domain is DTGVSQNPRHKITKRGQNVTFRCDPISEHNRLYWYRQTLGQGPEFLTYFQNEAQLEKSRLLSDRFSAERPKGSFSTLEIQRTEQGDSAMYLCASSLVSPIGTEAFFGQGTRLTVV.